One and the same sample provided the 24 T cell receptor beta chains below, sequenced in a study of CD8 T cells in ankylosing spondylitis. Study conclusions and caveats: Among TCR beta sequences, a motif of eight highly homologous variants appeared characteristic of ankylosing spondylitis blood.

MiXCR, applied by TCRdb to the 5' RACE reads, yields one record per CDR3 protein. The sample contains fewer than 650,000 distinct CDR3 sequences, roughly 13% of which appear only once. No cognate antigen is known for these TCRs. Sequenced input: blood, either unsorted or a sorted T cell fraction (not recorded which). The receptors were gathered from a male donor with ankylosing spondylitis.

The chain joins TRBV14 to TRBJ2-3; D gene uncertain. There are 13 residues in the CDR3. Trimming took 3 bases from V and 5 from J, leaving 9 bases between them. Germline CDR1 is SGHDN and CDR2 is FVKESK. CDR3 nucleotide sequence: TGTGCCAGCAGCCATCGCATGGAAGATACGCAGTATTTT. It is translated as CASSHRMEDTQYF. Variable domain in full (rest from reference TRBV14 and TRBJ2-3): EAGVTQFPSHSVIEKGQTVTLRCDPISGHDNLYWYRRVMGKEIKFLLHFVKESKQDESGMPNNRFLAERTGGTYSTLKVQPAELEDSGVYFCASSHRMEDTQYFGPGTRLTVL.

In its sample, this clonotype was seen a few times. This chain links TRBV20-1 with TRBJ2-1; D is unresolved. Trimming removed 6 bases at V and 8 bases at J, with 11 bases between. The V gene's germline CDR1 is DFQATT and CDR2 SNEGSKA (reference sequence). This CDR3 contains 11 residues. CDR3 region: CSAPTWHEQFF. The DNA of the CDR3 is TGCAGTGCCCCTACGTGGCATGAGCAGTTCTTC.

In this sample, this clonotype turned up a few times. V and J are TRBV5-6 and TRBJ1-2; 7 nucleotides line up with TRBD1. This CDR3 spans 14 amino acids. The ends lost 4 bases at V and 0 bases at J; junction bases unmatched: 3. Germline V CDR1 and CDR2: SGHDT, YYEEEE. The CDR3 nucleotides are TGTGCCAGCAGCCGGACAGGTCCTAACTATGGCTACACCTTC. Protein product: CASSRTGPNYGYTF. Full variable domain (outside the CDR3, taken from reference TRBV5-6 and TRBJ1-2): DAGVTQSPTHLIKTRGQQVTLRCSPKSGHDTVSWYQQALGQGPQFIFQYYEEEERQRGNFPDRFSGHQFPNYSSELNVNALLLGDSALYLCASSRTGPNYGYTFGSGTRLTVV.

This chain uses TRBV20-1 with TRBJ2-7, with D maybe TRBD2 (6 bases). V lost 1 base to trimming and J lost 7 bases, with 14 bases between them. The CDR3 runs to 13 residues. Per the germline V gene, CDR1 is DFQATT and CDR2 is SNEGSKA (reference sequence). CDR3 loop: CSARGTGAGEQYF. CDR3 sequence (DNA): TGCAGTGCTAGAGGTACGGGAGCGGGTGAGCAGTACTTC.

Ten or more counts support this clonotype. This chain links TRBV5-1 with TRBJ2-5, with 7 bases identical to TRBD1. In germline, CDR1 is SGHRS, CDR2 YFSETQ. The CDR3 runs to 17 residues. Unmatched junction bases numbered 11, after V lost 3 bases and J lost 0 bases. DNA for the CDR3: TGCGCCAGCAGCTACGGAGCAGGGGGAACGTACCAAGAGACCCAGTACTTC. Residues: CASSYGAGGTYQETQYF. The full variable domain, its missing parts supplied by reference TRBV5-1 and TRBJ2-5, is KAGVTQTPRYLIKTRGQQVTLSCSPISGHRSVSWYQQTPGQGLQFLFEYFSETQRNKGNFPGRFSGRQFSNSRSEMNVSTLELGDSALYLCASSYGAGGTYQETQYFGPGTRLLVL.

The chain joins TRBV12-3 or TRBV12-4 to TRBJ2-3; 9 nucleotides line up with TRBD1. Trimming at V came to 6 bases and at J to 9 bases, leaving 7 bases not matched to a gene. CDR3 length: 13 residues. CDR3 region: CASSNRTGETQYF. The CDR3 region has the DNA TGTGCCAGCAGCAACCGGACAGGGGAAACGCAGTATTTT.

The chain couples TRBV13 to TRBJ2-2, with 9 bases aligning to TRBD1. The CDR3 loop spans 16 amino acids. J was trimmed by 6 bases and V by 5 bases; bases with no gene match: 10. CDR1 is PRHDT and CDR2 is FYEKMQ in the germline V gene (reference sequence). The CDR3 region has the DNA TGTGCCAGCAGCCCCCGGACAGGGGTGCTCGCCGGGGAGCTGTTTTTT. This encodes CASSPRTGVLAGELFF.

This clonotype was seen a few times. The chain is built from TRBV5-1 and TRBJ1-1; D gene uncertain. CDR1 and CDR2 (germline): SGHRS, YFSETQ. The CDR3 spans 15 residues. V lost 6 bases and J 4 bases, leaving 19 bases between the germline ends. The CDR3 sequence: CASTENRPGTTEAFF. The CDR3 DNA sequence: TGCGCCAGCACCGAAAATCGACCGGGAACCACTGAAGCTTTCTTT.

This clonotype occurred a few times. V and J are TRBV12-3 or TRBV12-4 and TRBJ2-2; D possibly corresponds to TRBD1 (5 bases). V was trimmed by 4 bases and J by 7 bases, leaving 10 bases between them. This CDR3 comprises 13 residues. DNA of the CDR3: TGTGCCAGCAGTTGGAAGGGGAACGGGGAGCTGTTTTTT. It encodes CASSWKGNGELFF.

This clonotype was seen ten or more times. The V call is TRBV12-3 or TRBV12-4, the J call TRBJ2-1, with D maybe TRBD1 (6 bases). The CDR3 has 16 amino acids. Trimming stripped 3 bases from V and 2 bases from J, with 14 bases between. CDR3 sequence: CASSFLQGGAYNEQFF. CDR3 nucleotide sequence: TGTGCCAGCAGTTTCCTACAGGGTGGGGCCTACAATGAGCAGTTCTTC.

This clonotype was observed a few times. V is TRBV20-1 and J is TRBJ2-3, with D perhaps matching TRBD1 or TRBD2 (6 bases each). This CDR3 is 14 amino acids long. Germline CDR1 DFQATT, CDR2 SNEGSKA (reference sequence). Trimming took off 4 bases at V and 4 bases at J, with 15 bases between the two ends. The CDR3 DNA reads TGCAGTGCTACCCTGGAGGGGGGCCCAGATACGCAGTATTTT. Translating it yields CSATLEGGPDTQYF.

J is TRBJ2-1 and V is TRBV11-3; D gene unclear. Between the trimmed V and J ends, which lost 2 bases and 3 bases, there was a span of 14 bases. This CDR3 is built from 16 residues. Germline V gives CDR1 SGHNT, CDR2 YENEEA. The CDR3 region has the DNA TGTGCCAGCAGCTTAAAGGCCTTGTGGTACTACAATGAGCAGTTCTTC. It translates to CASSLKALWYYNEQFF.

This clonotype turned up a few times. The V and J genes are TRBV20-1 and TRBJ1-6; a possible D gene is TRBD1 (6 bases). Germline V gene data show CDR1 as DFQATT and CDR2 as SNEGSKA (reference sequence). The V gene lost 0 bases and the J gene lost 7 bases, with 16 bases spanning the gap. This CDR3 is 16 amino acids long. CDR3 in DNA: TGCAGTGCTAGAGACCCCGAGGGGGGGGAGAATTCACCCCTCCACTTT. This translates into CSARDPEGGENSPLHF.

In this sample, this clonotype turned up many times. J is TRBJ1-2 and V is TRBV7-9; TRBD1 is a possible D gene (5 bases). Germline CDR1 is SEHNR and CDR2 is FQNEAQ (reference sequence). The CDR3 contains 13 residues. V was cut by 2 bases and J by 8 bases, with 12 bases left in between. In nucleotides, the CDR3 is TGTGCCAGCAGCTTACGGGACCTAGGGGGCTACACCTTC. Encoded protein: CASSLRDLGGYTF.

This clonotype showed up just a few times. V gene TRBV20-1 combines with J gene TRBJ2-2, with D tentatively TRBD1 (5 bases). V was trimmed by 1 base and J by 6 bases, leaving 12 bases between them. The CDR3 length is 14 residues. The germline CDR1 and CDR2 sequences are DFQATT and SNEGSKA (reference sequence). The CDR3 nucleotides read TGCAGTGCTAGAGGGACAAATTACGCCGGGGAGCTGTTTTTT. Its translation is CSARGTNYAGELFF.

This clonotype came up a few times. The gene calls are TRBV12-5 and TRBJ1-6; 9 bases match TRBD1. Germline V lookup: CDR1 LGHNT, CDR2 FRNRAP. V shed 1 base and J 6 bases; nucleotides not matched to a gene: 7. CDR3 length: 17 residues. CDR3 protein: CASGLDGTGRSNSPLHF. DNA of the CDR3: TGTGCTAGTGGTTTGGACGGGACAGGGCGCTCTAATTCACCCCTCCACTTT. The whole variable domain, remainder taken from reference TRBV12-5 and TRBJ1-6, is DARVTQTPRHKVTEMGQEVTMRCQPILGHNTVFWYRQTMMQGLELLAYFRNRAPLDDSGMPKDRFSAEMPDATLATLKIQPSEPRDSAVYFCASGLDGTGRSNSPLHFGNGTRLTVT.

V gene TRBV7-2 combines with J gene TRBJ2-7; 7 bases fit TRBD1. CDR1 is SGHTA and CDR2 is FQGNSA in the germline V gene. After removal of 4 bases from V and 0 bases from J, the junction contained 9 bases not matched to a gene. This CDR3 spans 16 amino acids. The CDR3 here is CASSSSDRVFSYEQYF. The CDR3 coding sequence is TGTGCCAGCAGCTCCTCTGACAGGGTTTTCTCCTACGAGCAGTACTTC.

This clonotype was counted between two and nine times. The V call is TRBV11-3, the J call TRBJ2-2, with D tentatively TRBD2 (5 bases). Deletions cut 1 base from V and 1 base from J, with 13 bases between. The V gene's germline CDR1 is SGHNT and CDR2 YENEEA. The CDR3 extends over 17 amino acids. The CDR3 is CASSLALSGENTGELFF. In nucleotides, the CDR3 is TGTGCCAGCAGCTTAGCCCTGTCCGGGGAGAACACCGGGGAGCTGTTTTTT.

This chain links TRBV5-6 with TRBJ1-2, with D uncertain. This CDR3 spans 14 amino acids. Trimming pared 0 bases from V and 4 bases from J, leaving 10 bases between. Germline lookup yields CDR1 SGHDT and CDR2 YYEEEE. DNA of the CDR3: TGTGCCAGCAGCTTGGGGTCATCTGGCTATGGCTACACCTTC. Translating gives CASSLGSSGYGYTF.

The chain recombines TRBV2 with TRBJ2-1, with 7 bases identical to TRBD2. Germline CDR1 and CDR2: SNHLY and FYNNEI. J gave up 0 bases and V 5 bases, and 7 bases lay outside the gene matches. The CDR3 contains 16 residues. The CDR3 DNA reads TGTGCCAGCAGTCCGCTAGCGGAAAGCTCCTACAATGAGCAGTTCTTC. Encoded protein: CASSPLAESSYNEQFF.

This clonotype came up many times. The chain has TRBV7-2 and TRBJ2-3; D tentatively fits TRBD1 or TRBD2 (5 bases each). The CDR3 totals 14 residues. Between the trimmed V and J ends, which lost 3 bases and 2 bases, there was a span of 9 bases. Germline CDR1 reads SGHTA; CDR2 reads FQGNSA. The DNA of the CDR3 is TGTGCCAGCAGCTTCGGGACCTACACAGATACGCAGTATTTT. This gives the protein CASSFGTYTDTQYF.

This clonotype was seen at least ten times. The chain employs TRBV5-1 and TRBJ1-4; D may be TRBD1 (5 bases). V lost 0 bases and J 2 bases, leaving 14 bases between the germline ends. The V gene's germline CDR1 is SGHRS and CDR2 YFSETQ. The CDR3 totals 17 residues. In nucleotides, the CDR3 is TGCGCCAGCAGCTTGGGGGCCTCGGGGGACACTAATGAAAAACTGTTTTTT. This translates into CASSLGASGDTNEKLFF.

This clonotype was counted many times. This rearrangement joins TRBV15 to TRBJ2-1; D call uncertain. In germline, CDR1 is LNHNV, CDR2 YYDKDF (reference sequence). The CDR3 length is 15 residues. V was shortened by 5 bases and J by 0 bases, with 11 bases between the two germline ends. The chain's CDR3 is CATSGSLGSYNEQFF. The CDR3 nucleotides are TGTGCCACCAGCGGTAGCTTAGGCTCCTACAATGAGCAGTTCTTC. Complete variable domain (other parts from reference TRBV15 and TRBJ2-1): DAMVIQNPRYQVTQFGKPVTLSCSQTLNHNVMYWYQQKSSQAPKLLFHYYDKDFNNEADTPDNFQSRRPNTSFCFLDIRSPGLGDTAMYLCATSGSLGSYNEQFFGPGTRLTVL.

V and J are TRBV5-1 and TRBJ2-7; 10 nucleotides match TRBD2. V was clipped by 4 bases and J by 0 bases; unmatched bases: 7. Germline CDR1 SGHRS, CDR2 YFSETQ. This CDR3 is built from 16 residues. In DNA, the CDR3 is TGCGCCAGCAGCCTTAAAGCGGGAGGGCTCTCCTACGAGCAGTACTTC. Translating it yields CASSLKAGGLSYEQYF. Complete variable domain (other parts from reference TRBV5-1 and TRBJ2-7): KAGVTQTPRYLIKTRGQQVTLSCSPISGHRSVSWYQQTPGQGLQFLFEYFSETQRNKGNFPGRFSGRQFSNSRSEMNVSTLELGDSALYLCASSLKAGGLSYEQYFGPGTRLTVT.